The 29 T cell receptor beta chains in this list originate from one sample, sequenced in a study of PD-1 and CTLA-4 blockade in melanoma. Sequencing used immunoSEQ multiplex PCR; TCRdb keeps in-frame clones, though not all of them. The sample records about 30,000 clones, roughly nine tenths being singletons. Sequenced here: CD8+ T cells from peripheral blood, sampled from a patient given anti-PD-1 treatment. The receptors originated from a human donor with melanoma.

The chain employs TRBV7-9 and TRBJ2-7; 7 bases fit TRBD1. The germline V gene encodes CDR1 SEHNR and CDR2 FQNEAQ (reference sequence). The CDR3 has 14 amino acids. The V segment lost 5 bases and the J segment 2 bases; nucleotides outside the gene matches: 6. CDR3 sequence: CASSHRDSTYEQYF. The CDR3 coding sequence is TGTGCCAGCAGCCACCGGGACAGTACCTACGAGCAGTACTTC.

The CDR3 coding sequence is TGCGCCAGCAGCCATCCAGACAGGCTCTCAGATACGCAGTATTTT. Translation: CASSHPDRLSDTQYF. The V gene is TRBV4-1, the J gene TRBJ2-3, with a weak D call TRBD1 (6 bases). Germline V gene sequence: CDR1 MGHRA, CDR2 YSYEKL. The CDR3 covers 15 residues. Deletions cut 3 bases from V and 4 bases from J, with 14 bases between.

The chain recombines TRBV4-1 with TRBJ2-6; 7 bases match TRBD1. This CDR3 has 18 residues. After removal of 3 bases from V and 0 bases from J, the junction contained 8 bases not matched to a gene. CDR1 MGHRA and CDR2 YSYEKL come from the germline V gene. For the CDR3, the DNA is TGCGCCAGCAGCCACATCTGGACAGGCTCCTCTGGGGCCAACGTCCTGACTTTC. Encoded protein: CASSHIWTGSSGANVLTF.

The chain carries TRBV5-8 and TRBJ2-2, with D possibly TRBD2 on 6 matching bases. CDR3 length: 17 amino acids. The germline V and J ends were trimmed by 4 bases and 1 base, with 17 bases remaining between them. Germline V lookup: CDR1 SGHTS, CDR2 YDEGEE. The CDR3 reads CASSPLGGRMNTGELFF. CDR3 nucleotide sequence: TGTGCCAGCAGCCCGTTGGGAGGCAGGATGAACACCGGGGAGCTGTTTTTT.

This clone showed up just a few times. This sequence joins TRBV11-2 and TRBJ1-2, with D unresolved. Trimming took 5 bases from V and 6 from J, leaving 16 bases between them. Germline CDR1 reads SGHAT; CDR2 reads FQNNGV. This CDR3 comprises 14 residues. CDR3: CASSLFGSENGYTF. For the CDR3, the DNA is TGTGCCAGCAGCCTATTTGGGTCAGAGAATGGCTACACCTTC.

As DNA, the CDR3 is TGTGCCAGTTTCTTGGACAGATACACTGAAGCTTTCTTT. Translation gives CASFLDRYTEAFF. This rearrangement joins TRBV6-5 to TRBJ1-1; TRBD1 is a possible D gene (6 bases). The CDR3 is 13 amino acids. Germline V lookup: CDR1 MNHEY, CDR2 SVGAGI. The V end lost 9 bases, the J end lost 3 bases, and 14 bases lay between the germline ends.

J is TRBJ1-1 and V is TRBV20-1; no clear D gene. Trimming took 3 bases from V and 7 from J, leaving 9 bases between them. The CDR3 is 11 residues long. Germline V lookup: CDR1 DFQATT, CDR2 SNEGSKA (reference sequence). The DNA for the CDR3 is TGCAGTGCTAGGCTGACGGGTGAAGCTTTCTTT. Translation: CSARLTGEAFF.

The rearrangement joins TRBV28 to TRBJ1-3, with D unclear. The CDR3 runs to 14 residues. Germline CDR1 reads MDHEN; CDR2 reads SYDVKM. Between the trimmed V and J ends, which lost 3 bases and 1 base, there was a span of 7 bases. The CDR3 nucleotides are TGTGCCAGCAGTTTCATGGATTCTGGAAACACCATATATTTT. It specifies CASSFMDSGNTIYF.

The CDR3 spells CAIWASGEGTQYF. DNA of the CDR3: TGTGCCATTTGGGCTAGCGGGGAGGGTACGCAGTATTTT. The gene calls are TRBV10-3 and TRBJ2-3, with 9 positions matching TRBD2. V was clipped by 9 bases and J by 8 bases; unmatched bases: 9. The germline gives CDR1 ENHRY, CDR2 SYGVKD. This CDR3 region has 13 residues.

The chain employs TRBV7-9 and TRBJ1-2; tentative D call: TRBD1 (6 bases). CDR3 length equals 14 residues. Per the germline V gene, CDR1 is SEHNR and CDR2 is FQNEAQ (reference sequence). Trimming took 8 bases from V and 3 from J, leaving 16 bases between them. The CDR3 region is CASAVAGADYGYTF. The CDR3 nucleotides are TGTGCCAGCGCAGTCGCAGGGGCGGACTATGGCTACACCTTC.

The J gene is TRBJ2-4, the V gene TRBV5-6; 11 positions match TRBD1. CDR3 length: 16 residues. Germline assignment: CDR1 SGHDT and CDR2 YYEEEE. The V segment lost 0 bases and the J segment 6 bases; nucleotides outside the gene matches: 5. The CDR3 loop is CASSLGGTGGGNIQYF. The CDR3 DNA is TGTGCCAGCAGCTTGGGAGGGACAGGGGGAGGAAACATTCAGTACTTC.

In DNA, the CDR3 is TGTGCCAGCAGCCGGGGGGCAGGGCAGCCCCAGCATTTT. It yields the protein CASSRGAGQPQHF. This chain links TRBV7-9 with TRBJ1-5, with D maybe TRBD1 (6 bases). The CDR3 has 13 amino acids. Germline loops: CDR1 SEHNR, CDR2 FQNEAQ (reference sequence). Trimming pared 5 bases from V and 7 bases from J, leaving 12 bases between. The full variable domain, its missing parts supplied by reference TRBV7-9 and TRBJ1-5, is DTGVSQNPRHKITKRGQNVTFRCDPISEHNRLYWYRQTLGQGPEFLTYFQNEAQLEKSRLLSDRFSAERPKGSFSTLEIQRTEQGDSAMYLCASSRGAGQPQHFGDGTRLSIL.

The gene calls are TRBV6-5 and TRBJ1-2; no definite D call. CDR3 length: 12 amino acids. Trimming left V 6 bases short and J 4 bases short, with 9 bases between. Looked up from germline, CDR1 is MNHEY and CDR2 is SVGAGI. CDR3 sequence (DNA): TGTGCCAGCAGCGAGGGCGGCTATGGCTACACCTTC. The encoded protein is CASSEGGYGYTF.

The chain links TRBV3-1 (or the pseudogene TRBV3-2) to TRBJ2-1; D not certain. V was cut by 1 base and J by 7 bases, with 5 bases left in between. Germline CDR1 LGHDT, CDR2 YNNKEL (reference sequence). There are 12 residues in the CDR3. CDR3 protein: CASSQGGNEQFF. The DNA of the CDR3 is TGTGCCAGCAGCCAAGGTGGAAATGAGCAGTTCTTC.

This clone was observed a single time. The rearrangement joins TRBV6-5 to TRBJ2-7; TRBD2 is a possible D gene (6 bases). The CDR3 totals 15 residues. Trimming left V 6 bases short and J 2 bases short, with 17 bases between. Germline V lookup: CDR1 MNHEY, CDR2 SVGAGI. The DNA for the CDR3 is TGTGCCAGCAGGCCGCTAGAAGGGAGGCCCTACGAGCAGTACTTC. This sequence encodes CASRPLEGRPYEQYF.

The chain combines TRBV5-6 with TRBJ1-1; unclear D gene. This CDR3 is built from 18 residues. In germline, CDR1 is SGHDT, CDR2 YYEEEE. Trimming stripped 1 base from V and 0 bases from J, with 19 bases between. CDR3 loop: CASSLLTGVSSMNTEAFF. In DNA form, the CDR3 reads TGTGCCAGCAGCTTGTTGACGGGCGTTTCTTCCATGAACACTGAAGCTTTCTTT.

The V call is TRBV5-6, the J call TRBJ2-7, with D uncertain. This CDR3 spans 12 amino acids. Trimming took off 0 bases at V and 4 bases at J, with 5 bases between the two ends. Germline lookup yields CDR1 SGHDT and CDR2 YYEEEE. CDR3 DNA: TGTGCCAGCAGCTTGGGGGTGTACGAGCAGTACTTC. Translation gives CASSLGVYEQYF.

The chain employs TRBV18 and TRBJ2-2; 7 positions agree with TRBD2. V dropped 6 bases and J dropped 4; count of bases not matched to a gene: 2. The CDR3 totals 13 residues. CDR1 and CDR2 from the germline V gene are KGHSH and LQKENI. DNA for the CDR3: TGTGCCAGCTCCGGCGGGAGCACCGGGGAGCTGTTTTTT. Translated, it gives CASSGGSTGELFF.

The genes are TRBV7-9 and TRBJ1-2; TRBD1 matches at 7 bases. The CDR3 sequence is 12 residues long. Germline V lookup: CDR1 SEHNR, CDR2 FQNEAQ (reference sequence). The ends lost 5 bases at V and 9 bases at J; junction bases unmatched: 6. The CDR3 reads CASSQGGRSYTF. CDR3 bases: TGTGCCAGCAGCCAGGGGGGCCGGAGCTACACCTTC.

In the case of this clone: This sample also contains other DNA sequences that code for the same CDR3. This sequence joins TRBV11-1 and TRBJ1-6; D remains unclear. Germline V gives CDR1 SGHAT, CDR2 FQDESV (reference sequence). This CDR3 is 14 amino acids long. V shed 6 bases and J shed 5 bases, with 11 bases lying between them. DNA for the CDR3: TGTGCCAGCAGTAGGACGGGGAATAATTCACCCCTCCACTTT. Protein product: CASSRTGNNSPLHF.

V usage is TRBV13 and J usage is TRBJ1-2; D is perhaps TRBD1 (5 bases). CDR3 length equals 18 residues. CDR1 PRHDT and CDR2 FYEKMQ come from the germline V gene (reference sequence). V was clipped by 5 bases and J by 1 base, with 23 bases between them. DNA for the CDR3: TGTGCCAGCAGCGGCCGGCGGGGGGAGATAGATGTTAACTATGGCTACACCTTC. This gives the protein CASSGRRGEIDVNYGYTF.

This clone was seen more than once but under ten times. The CDR3 sequence: CASSLYIGYTF. The CDR3 nucleotides are TGTGCCAGCAGCTTATATATCGGCTACACCTTC. The chain uses TRBV7-9 and TRBJ1-2, with D unresolved. CDR1 is SEHNR and CDR2 is FQNEAQ in the germline V gene (reference sequence). This CDR3 is built from 11 residues. V lost 2 bases to trimming and J lost 8 bases, with 6 bases between them.

This chain links TRBV4-2 with TRBJ2-2, with 8 bases identical to TRBD2. J gave up 5 bases and V 0 bases, and 5 bases lay outside the gene matches. The germline V gene has CDR1 LGHNA and CDR2 YNFKEQ. This CDR3 is built from 16 residues. The CDR3 DNA sequence: TGTGCCAGCAGCCAAGATCGAGCGGGGGCAACCGGGGAGCTGTTTTTT. Translation: CASSQDRAGATGELFF.

The CDR3 sequence: CASSLGQGVEQYF. The CDR3 coding sequence is TGTGCCAGCAGCTTGGGACAGGGCGTCGAGCAGTACTTC. V usage is TRBV5-4 and J usage is TRBJ2-7, with 7 bases fitting TRBD1. This CDR3 is 13 amino acids long. Trimming took 0 bases from V and 6 from J; bases not matched to a gene: 3. Germline-derived CDR1 and CDR2 are SGHNT and YYREEE (reference sequence).

This sequence joins TRBV27 and TRBJ1-1; perhaps TRBD1 as D (6 bases). The V end lost 0 bases, the J end lost 3 bases, and 11 bases lay between the germline ends. Germline V CDR1 and CDR2: MNHEY, SMNVEV (reference sequence). This CDR3 contains 15 residues. This CDR3 reads CASSLSRGGDTEAFF. DNA of the CDR3: TGTGCCAGCAGTTTATCGAGAGGGGGGGACACTGAAGCTTTCTTT.

The chain carries TRBV27 and TRBJ2-5; no reliable D call. The V gene lost 6 bases and the J gene lost 10 bases, with 9 bases spanning the gap. This CDR3 comprises 10 residues. Germline V CDR1 and CDR2: MNHEY, SMNVEV (reference sequence). CDR3 loop: CASRHSFQYF. DNA of the CDR3: TGTGCCAGCAGACACTCCTTCCAGTACTTC.

This clone was observed a few times. This chain joins TRBV4-3 and TRBJ2-3; tentatively, D is TRBD2 (7 bases). Germline CDR1 reads LGHNA; CDR2 reads YSLEER. The CDR3 length is 15 residues. V lost 4 bases to trimming and J lost 2 bases, with 13 bases between them. In DNA, the CDR3 is TGCGCCAGCAGCCCTGGGCGGGGGCACACAGATACGCAGTATTTT. Translating it yields CASSPGRGHTDTQYF.

This chain joins TRBV18 and TRBJ1-2; perhaps TRBD1 as D (5 bases). The CDR3 is 13 residues long. Germline V gene sequence: CDR1 KGHSH, CDR2 LQKENI. Trimming cost V 10 bases and J 3 bases, with 15 bases left between them. The CDR3 region is CATSMGDHYGYTF. The DNA of the CDR3 is TGTGCCACCTCCATGGGGGACCACTATGGCTACACCTTC.

This clone occurred once. J is TRBJ2-7 and V is TRBV14; D unresolved. V was shortened by 1 base and J by 3 bases, with 7 bases between the two germline ends. CDR3 length: 13 amino acids. CDR1 is SGHDN, CDR2 FVKESK, per germline. The CDR3 DNA sequence: TGTGCCAGCAGCCAAGGGGGTCTCTACGAGCAGTACTTC. As protein: CASSQGGLYEQYF.